At least ten counts were recorded for the clone carrying this T cell receptor beta chain. CDR3 length: 17 amino acids. V was trimmed by 3 bases and J by 4 bases, leaving 21 bases between them. Germline-derived CDR1 and CDR2 are LGHDT and YNNKEL (reference sequence). TCRdb ran MiXCR on the reads and lists one entry per CDR3 protein. The sample has fewer than 250,000 distinct CDR3 sequences, around 30% seen once. This entry is derived from a study of kidney transplant recipient with SARS-CoV-2 infection. The specimen comprised a blood sample, sampled at baseline and on approximately day 120 from a kidney transplant recipient. This chain links TRBV3-1 with TRBJ1-1, with D perhaps matching TRBD1 (5 bases). The TCR was taken from a young adult male patient who had COVID-19 and was a kidney transplant recipient. Some T cells may be provided by the graft donor. Here the CDR3 reads CASSHGGPISIRTEAFF. CDR3 bases: TGTGCCAGCAGCCATGGGGGTCCCATTTCAATTCGCACTGAAGCTTTCTTT.